This T cell receptor (beta chain) originates from a study of a mutant IDH1 vaccine in newly diagnosed glioma. On the study more broadly: Vaccine dosing followed radiotherapy by 4-6 weeks, or accompanied temozolomide cycles. Therapy received beforehand was radiotherapy, temozolomide, or both, with most patients given both. Whole-study findings and limits: It was approximately 93% of patients that developed vaccine-induced immune responses. Variations in leading peripheral T cell clonotypes appeared to have no connection with pseudoprogression.

A note on this clone: Its antigen is unknown.

The time point here: week 23, last vaccination. Each vaccine dose was 300 ug of mutant IDH1 20-mer peptide, with topical imiquimod. The germline V and J ends were trimmed by 1 base and 5 bases, with 14 bases remaining between them. The CDR3 is made up of 14 amino acids. Germline CDR1 reads GTSNPN; CDR2 reads SVGIG (reference sequence). Assay: immunoSEQ multiplex PCR; the TCRdb copy retains only in-frame clones and omits some. The table records 41,000 or so clones, about 79% of them present only once. The sequence was obtained from a woman in her thirties or forties with glioma. Some clones in this sample may be carry-over from other donors' samples. The chain couples TRBV30 to TRBJ2-5, with D tentatively TRBD2 (6 bases). The sample here was PBMCs, taken from a glioma patient whose treatment included an IDH1 peptide vaccine. CDR3 region: CAWSENGSDETQYF. For the CDR3, the DNA is TGTGCCTGGAGTGAGAACGGGAGTGACGAGACCCAGTACTTC.